This paragraph reports one T cell receptor beta chain. What it binds is unknown. The source of the sample is a study of T cell repertoires in cytomegalovirus infection. Study summary: Selected CMV epitopes included recently identified HLA-C-restricted ones as well as well-studied HLA-B-restricted ones. Public TCR beta signatures marked donors with CMV infection and the matching HLA.

The J segment lost 9 bases and the V segment lost 0 bases, leaving 8 bases of the junction unmatched. This CDR3 has 14 residues. Germline-derived CDR1 and CDR2 are DFQATT and SNEGSKA (reference sequence). The study's findings and limits: Predominance within the ex vivo response was attributable to HLA-C-restricted CMV-specific TCR beta clonotypes.

From the reads, TCRdb called clonotypes with MiXCR, one entry per CDR3 protein. Of around 770,000 distinct CDR3 sequences in the sample, around 29% were seen once. The sequence was collected from a human donor in good health (CMV status not recorded). Some clones in this sample may be carry-over from other donors' samples. The V and J genes are TRBV20-1 and TRBJ2-1, with TRBD2 matching 7 bases. The sequenced sample was cultured CD8+ T cells from PBMCs, obtained from culture after CMV antigen stimulation. The CDR3 region has the DNA TGCAGTGCTAGAGATACCGAGCGCGGGGGTGAGCAGTTCTTC. The encoded protein is CSARDTERGGEQFF.